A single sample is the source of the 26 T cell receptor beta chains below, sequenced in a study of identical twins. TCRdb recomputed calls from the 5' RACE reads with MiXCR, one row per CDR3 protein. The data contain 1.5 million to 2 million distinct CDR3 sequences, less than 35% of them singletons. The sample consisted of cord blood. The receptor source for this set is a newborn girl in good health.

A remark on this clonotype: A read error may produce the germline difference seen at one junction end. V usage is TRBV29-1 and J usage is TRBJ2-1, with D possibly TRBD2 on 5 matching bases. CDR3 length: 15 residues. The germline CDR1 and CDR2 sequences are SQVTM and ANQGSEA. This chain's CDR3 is CSVEDADWNYSEQFF. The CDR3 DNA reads TGCAGCGTTGAAGATGCGGACTGGAATTACAGTGAGCAGTTCTTC.

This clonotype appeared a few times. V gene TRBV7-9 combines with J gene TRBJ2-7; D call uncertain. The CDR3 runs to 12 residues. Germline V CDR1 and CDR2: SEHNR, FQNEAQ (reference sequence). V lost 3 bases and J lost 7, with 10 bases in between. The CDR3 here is CASSFEVGEQYF. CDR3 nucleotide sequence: TGTGCCAGCAGCTTTGAGGTTGGGGAGCAGTACTTC.

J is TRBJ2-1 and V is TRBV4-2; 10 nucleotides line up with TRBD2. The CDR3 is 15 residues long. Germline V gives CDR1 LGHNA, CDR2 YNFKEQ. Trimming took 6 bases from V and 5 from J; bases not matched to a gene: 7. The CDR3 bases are TGTGCCAGCAGGTGGAGACTAGCGGGCAACAATGAGCAGTTCTTC. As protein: CASRWRLAGNNEQFF.

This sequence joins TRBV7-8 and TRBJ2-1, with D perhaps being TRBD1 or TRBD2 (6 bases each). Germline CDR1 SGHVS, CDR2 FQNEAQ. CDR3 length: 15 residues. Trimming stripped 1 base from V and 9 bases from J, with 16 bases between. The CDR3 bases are TGTGCCAGCAGCTTAGTGAGGGGGAGCGGGTTTGAGCAGTTCTTC. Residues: CASSLVRGSGFEQFF.

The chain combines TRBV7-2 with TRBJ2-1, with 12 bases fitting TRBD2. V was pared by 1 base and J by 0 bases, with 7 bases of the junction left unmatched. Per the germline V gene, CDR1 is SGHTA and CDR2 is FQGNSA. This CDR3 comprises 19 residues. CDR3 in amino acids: CASSLVALAGGSSYNEQFF. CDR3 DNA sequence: TGTGCCAGCAGCTTAGTGGCTCTAGCGGGGGGGTCCTCCTACAATGAGCAGTTCTTC.

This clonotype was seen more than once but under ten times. CDR3 DNA sequence: TGTGCCAGCAGCTTAGGGCGGGAGGGCCTCAATGAGCAGTTCTTC. Its protein product is CASSLGREGLNEQFF. This chain joins TRBV11-2 and TRBJ2-1, with 9 bases aligning to TRBD2. With 1 base clipped from V and 6 bases from J, the junction kept 4 bases outside the gene matches. CDR1 SGHAT and CDR2 FQNNGV come from the germline V gene. The CDR3 runs to 15 residues.

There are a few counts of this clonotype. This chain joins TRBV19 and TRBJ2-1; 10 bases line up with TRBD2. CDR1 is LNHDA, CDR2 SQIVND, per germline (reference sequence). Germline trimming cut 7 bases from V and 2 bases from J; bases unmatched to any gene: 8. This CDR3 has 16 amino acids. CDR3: CASKSGRARTYNEQFF. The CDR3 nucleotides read TGTGCCAGTAAAAGCGGGAGGGCAAGGACCTACAATGAGCAGTTCTTC.

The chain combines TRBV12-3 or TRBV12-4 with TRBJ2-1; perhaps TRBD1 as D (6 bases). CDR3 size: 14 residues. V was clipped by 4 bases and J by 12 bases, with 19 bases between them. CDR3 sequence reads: CASSSTTREGGQFF. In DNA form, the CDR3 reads TGTGCCAGCAGTTCAACAACCCGGGAAGGGGGGCAGTTCTTC.

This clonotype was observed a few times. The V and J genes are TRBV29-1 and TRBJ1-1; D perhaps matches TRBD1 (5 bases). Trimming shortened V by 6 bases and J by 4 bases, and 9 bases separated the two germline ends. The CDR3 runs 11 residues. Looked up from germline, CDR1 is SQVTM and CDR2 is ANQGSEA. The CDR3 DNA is TGCAGCGTCGAGACAGCCACTGAAGCTTTCTTT. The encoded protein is CSVETATEAFF.

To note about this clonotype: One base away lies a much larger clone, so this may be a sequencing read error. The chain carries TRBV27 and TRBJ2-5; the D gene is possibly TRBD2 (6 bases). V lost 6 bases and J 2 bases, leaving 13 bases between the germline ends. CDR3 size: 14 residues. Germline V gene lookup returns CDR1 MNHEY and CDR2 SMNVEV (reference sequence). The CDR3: CASRVVAVQETQYF. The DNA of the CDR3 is TGTGCCAGCAGGGTAGTAGCGGTACAAGAGACCCAGTACTTC.

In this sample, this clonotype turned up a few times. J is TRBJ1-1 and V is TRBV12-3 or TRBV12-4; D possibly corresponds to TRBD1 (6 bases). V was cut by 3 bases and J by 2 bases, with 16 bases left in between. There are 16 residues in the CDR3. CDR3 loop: CASSFTGGRINTEAFF. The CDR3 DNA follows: TGTGCCAGCAGTTTTACCGGGGGCAGAATCAACACTGAAGCTTTCTTT.

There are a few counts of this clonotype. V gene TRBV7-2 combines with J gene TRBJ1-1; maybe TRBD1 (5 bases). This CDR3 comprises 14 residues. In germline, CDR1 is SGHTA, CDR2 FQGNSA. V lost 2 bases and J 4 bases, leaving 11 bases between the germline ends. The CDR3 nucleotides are TGTGCCAGCAGCTTATTCCAGGGTGGCACTGAAGCTTTCTTT. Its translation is CASSLFQGGTEAFF.

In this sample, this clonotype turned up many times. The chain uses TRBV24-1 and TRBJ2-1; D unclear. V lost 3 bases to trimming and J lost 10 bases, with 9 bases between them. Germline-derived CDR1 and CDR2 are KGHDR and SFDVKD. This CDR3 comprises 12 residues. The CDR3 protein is CATSDGPLEQFF. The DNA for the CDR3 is TGTGCCACCAGTGATGGACCCCTAGAGCAGTTCTTC.

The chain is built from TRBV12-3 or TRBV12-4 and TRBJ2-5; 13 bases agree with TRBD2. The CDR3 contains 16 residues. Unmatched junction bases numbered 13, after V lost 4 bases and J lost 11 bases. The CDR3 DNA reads TGTGCCAGCAGTTCACTAAGGACTAGCGGGAGAAATGAGCAGTACTTC. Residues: CASSSLRTSGRNEQYF.

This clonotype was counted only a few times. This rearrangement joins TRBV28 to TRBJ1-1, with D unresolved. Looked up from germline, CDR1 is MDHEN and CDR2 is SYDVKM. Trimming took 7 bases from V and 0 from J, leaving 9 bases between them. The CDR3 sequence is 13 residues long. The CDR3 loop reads CASIRHLNTEAFF. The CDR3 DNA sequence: TGTGCCAGCATTAGGCACCTGAACACTGAAGCTTTCTTT.

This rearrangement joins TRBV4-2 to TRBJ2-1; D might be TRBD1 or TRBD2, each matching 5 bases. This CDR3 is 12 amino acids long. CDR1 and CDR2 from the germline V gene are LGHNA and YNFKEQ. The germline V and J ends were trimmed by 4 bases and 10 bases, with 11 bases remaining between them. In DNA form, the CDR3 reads TGTGCCAGCAGCCGACGGGACCGGGAGCAGTTCTTC. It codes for CASSRRDREQFF.

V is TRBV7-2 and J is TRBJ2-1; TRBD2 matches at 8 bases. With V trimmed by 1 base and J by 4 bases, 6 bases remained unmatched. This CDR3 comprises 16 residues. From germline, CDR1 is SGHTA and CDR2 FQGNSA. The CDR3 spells CASSLGTSIRYNEQFF. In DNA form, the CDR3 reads TGTGCCAGCAGCTTAGGGACTAGCATAAGGTACAATGAGCAGTTCTTC.

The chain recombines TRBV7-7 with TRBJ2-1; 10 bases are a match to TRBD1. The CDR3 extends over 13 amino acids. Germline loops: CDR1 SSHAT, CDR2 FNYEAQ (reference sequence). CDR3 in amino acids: CAGSRDRGNEQFF. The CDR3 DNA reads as TGTGCTGGCAGCAGGGACAGGGGCAATGAGCAGTTCTTC. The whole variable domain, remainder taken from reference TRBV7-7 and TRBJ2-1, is GAGVSQSPRYKVTKRGQDVTLRCDPISSHATLYWYQQALGQGPEFLTYFNYEAQPDKSGLPSDRFSAERPEGSISTLTIQRTEQRDSAMYRCAGSRDRGNEQFFGPGTRLTVL.

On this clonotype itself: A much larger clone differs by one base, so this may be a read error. The CDR3 region is CSVLIGHPYEQFF. The CDR3, as DNA: TGCAGCGTCCTTATTGGGCACCCCTACGAGCAGTTCTTC. This rearrangement joins TRBV29-1 to TRBJ2-1; D unclear. The CDR3 contains 13 residues. Between the trimmed V and J ends, which lost 6 bases and 10 bases, there was a span of 19 bases. Germline V lookup: CDR1 SQVTM, CDR2 ANQGSEA.

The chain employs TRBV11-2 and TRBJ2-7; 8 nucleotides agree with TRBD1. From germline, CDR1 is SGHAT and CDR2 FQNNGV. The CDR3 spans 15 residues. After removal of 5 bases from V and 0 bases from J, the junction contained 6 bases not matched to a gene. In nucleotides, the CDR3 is TGTGCCAGCAGCATCCGACAGGGGAGCTCCTACGAGCAGTACTTC. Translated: CASSIRQGSSYEQYF.

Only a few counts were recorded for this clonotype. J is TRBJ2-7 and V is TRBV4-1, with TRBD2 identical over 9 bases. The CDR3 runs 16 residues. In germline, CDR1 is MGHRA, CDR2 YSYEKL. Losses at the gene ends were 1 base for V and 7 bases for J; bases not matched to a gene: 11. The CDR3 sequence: CASSQGILAGAREQYF. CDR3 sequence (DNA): TGCGCCAGCAGCCAAGGTATCTTAGCGGGAGCCAGGGAGCAGTACTTC.

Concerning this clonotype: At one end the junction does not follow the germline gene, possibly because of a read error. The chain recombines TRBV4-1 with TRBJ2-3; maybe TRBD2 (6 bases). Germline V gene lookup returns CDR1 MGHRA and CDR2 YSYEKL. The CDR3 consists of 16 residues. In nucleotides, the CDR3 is TGCGCCACCAGCATCGGGTCTGGCGGGACGCCAGATACGCAGTATTTT. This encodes CATSIGSGGTPDTQYF.

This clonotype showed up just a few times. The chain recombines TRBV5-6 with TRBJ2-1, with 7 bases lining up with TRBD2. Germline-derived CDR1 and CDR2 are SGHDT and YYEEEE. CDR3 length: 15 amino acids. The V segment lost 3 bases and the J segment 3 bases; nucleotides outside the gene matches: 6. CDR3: CASSWEGWLYNEQFF. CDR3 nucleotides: TGTGCCAGCAGCTGGGAGGGTTGGCTCTACAATGAGCAGTTCTTC.

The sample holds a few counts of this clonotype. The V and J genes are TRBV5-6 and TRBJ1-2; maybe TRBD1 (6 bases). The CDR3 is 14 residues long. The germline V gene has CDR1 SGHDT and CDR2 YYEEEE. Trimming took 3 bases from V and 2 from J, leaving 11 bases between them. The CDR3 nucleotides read TGTGCCAGCAGCTCGGTCACAGGGAACTATGGCTACACCTTC. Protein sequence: CASSSVTGNYGYTF.

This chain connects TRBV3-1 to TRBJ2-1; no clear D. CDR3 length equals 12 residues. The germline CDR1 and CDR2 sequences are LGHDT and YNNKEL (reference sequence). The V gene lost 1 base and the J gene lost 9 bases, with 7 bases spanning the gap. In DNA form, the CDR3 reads TGTGCCAGCAGCCAAGTAAAATCTGAGCAGTTCTTC. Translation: CASSQVKSEQFF.

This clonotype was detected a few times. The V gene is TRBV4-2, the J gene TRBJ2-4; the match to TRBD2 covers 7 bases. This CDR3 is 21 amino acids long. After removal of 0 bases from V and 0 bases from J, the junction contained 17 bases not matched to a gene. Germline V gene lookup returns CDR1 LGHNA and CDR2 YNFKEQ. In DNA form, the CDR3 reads TGTGCCAGCAGCCAAGATGTTTCGTCGGTAGCGGGCCTTCTAGCCAAAAACATTCAGTACTTC. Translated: CASSQDVSSVAGLLAKNIQYF.